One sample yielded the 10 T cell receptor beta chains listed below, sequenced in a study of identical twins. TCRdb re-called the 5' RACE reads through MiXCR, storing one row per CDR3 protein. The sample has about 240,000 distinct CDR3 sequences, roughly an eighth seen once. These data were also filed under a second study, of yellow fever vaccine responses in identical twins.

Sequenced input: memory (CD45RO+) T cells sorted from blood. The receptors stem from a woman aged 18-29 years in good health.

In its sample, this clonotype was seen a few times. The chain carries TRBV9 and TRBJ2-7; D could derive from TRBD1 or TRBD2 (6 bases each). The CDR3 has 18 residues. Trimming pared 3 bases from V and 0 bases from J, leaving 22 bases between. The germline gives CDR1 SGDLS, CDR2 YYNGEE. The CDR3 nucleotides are TGTGCCAGCAGCGCGGGGGCTCGGGTTAGGGAGAGCTCCTACGAGCAGTACTTC. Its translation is CASSAGARVRESSYEQYF.

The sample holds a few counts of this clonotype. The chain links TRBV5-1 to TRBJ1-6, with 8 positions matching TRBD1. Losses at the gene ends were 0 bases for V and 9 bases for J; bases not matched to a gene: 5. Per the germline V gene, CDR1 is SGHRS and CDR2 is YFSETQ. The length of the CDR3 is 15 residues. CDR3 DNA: TGCGCCAGCAGCTTGGATGGGACAGGCGGTTCACCCCTCCACTTT. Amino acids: CASSLDGTGGSPLHF. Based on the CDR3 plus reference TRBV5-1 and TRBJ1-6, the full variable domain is KAGVTQTPRYLIKTRGQQVTLSCSPISGHRSVSWYQQTPGQGLQFLFEYFSETQRNKGNFPGRFSGRQFSNSRSEMNVSTLELGDSALYLCASSLDGTGGSPLHFGNGTRLTVT.

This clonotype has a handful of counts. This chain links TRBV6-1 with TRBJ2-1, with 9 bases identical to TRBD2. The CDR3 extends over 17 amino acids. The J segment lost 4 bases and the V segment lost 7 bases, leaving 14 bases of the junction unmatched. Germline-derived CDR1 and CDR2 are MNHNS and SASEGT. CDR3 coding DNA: TGTGCCAGCACACTCCACCCGACTAGCGGCAGATACAATGAGCAGTTCTTC. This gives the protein CASTLHPTSGRYNEQFF.

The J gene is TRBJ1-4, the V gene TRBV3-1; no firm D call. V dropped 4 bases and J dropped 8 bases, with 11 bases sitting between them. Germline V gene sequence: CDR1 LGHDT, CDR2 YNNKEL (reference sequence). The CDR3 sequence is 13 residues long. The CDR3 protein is CASSRLSEEKLFF. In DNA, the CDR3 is TGTGCCAGCAGCCGGCTATCGGAGGAAAAACTGTTTTTT.

The DNA of the CDR3 is TGTGCCAGCAGCCAAATACAGGGGAGCGGCTATGGCTACACCTTC. This translates into CASSQIQGSGYGYTF. This rearrangement joins TRBV4-2 to TRBJ1-2; 7 bases align to TRBD1. Trimming cost V 2 bases and J 4 bases; bases outside gene matches: 7. Per the germline V gene, CDR1 is LGHNA and CDR2 is YNFKEQ. The CDR3 runs 15 residues.

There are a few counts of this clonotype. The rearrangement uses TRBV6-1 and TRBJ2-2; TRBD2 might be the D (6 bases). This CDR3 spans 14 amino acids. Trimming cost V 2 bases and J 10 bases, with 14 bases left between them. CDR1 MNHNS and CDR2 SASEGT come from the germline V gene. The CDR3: CASSESGTPPELFF. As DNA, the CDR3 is TGTGCCAGCAGTGAATCAGGGACTCCCCCGGAGCTGTTTTTT.

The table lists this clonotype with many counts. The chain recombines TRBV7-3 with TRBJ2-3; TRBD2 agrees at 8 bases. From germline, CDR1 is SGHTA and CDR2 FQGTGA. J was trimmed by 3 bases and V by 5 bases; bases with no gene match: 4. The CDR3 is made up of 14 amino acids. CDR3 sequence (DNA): TGTGCCAGCAGCCCCGGACTAGCTACAGATACGCAGTATTTT. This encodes CASSPGLATDTQYF. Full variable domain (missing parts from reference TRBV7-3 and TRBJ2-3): GAGVSQTPSNKVTEKGKYVELRCDPISGHTALYWYRQSLGQGPEFLIYFQGTGAADDSGLPNDRFFAVRPEGSVSTLKIQRTERGDSAVYLCASSPGLATDTQYFGPGTRLTVL.

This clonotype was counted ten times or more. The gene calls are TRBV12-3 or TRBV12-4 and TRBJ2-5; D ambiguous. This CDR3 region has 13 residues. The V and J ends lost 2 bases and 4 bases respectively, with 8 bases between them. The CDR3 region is CASSLTRRETQYF. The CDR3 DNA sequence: TGTGCCAGCAGTTTAACGCGGCGAGAGACCCAGTACTTC.

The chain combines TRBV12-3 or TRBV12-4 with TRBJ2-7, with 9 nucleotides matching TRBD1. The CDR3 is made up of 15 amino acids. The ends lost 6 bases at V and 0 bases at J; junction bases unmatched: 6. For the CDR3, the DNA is TGTGCCAGCAGACCACAGGGGGCGATCTCCTACGAGCAGTACTTC. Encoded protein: CASRPQGAISYEQYF.

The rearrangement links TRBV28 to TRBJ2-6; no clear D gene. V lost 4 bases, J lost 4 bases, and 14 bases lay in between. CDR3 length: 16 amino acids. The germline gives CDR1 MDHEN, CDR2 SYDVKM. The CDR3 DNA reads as TGTGCCAGCAGTTATGGGGAAACCCGGGGGGCCAACGTCCTGACTTTC. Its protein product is CASSYGETRGANVLTF.